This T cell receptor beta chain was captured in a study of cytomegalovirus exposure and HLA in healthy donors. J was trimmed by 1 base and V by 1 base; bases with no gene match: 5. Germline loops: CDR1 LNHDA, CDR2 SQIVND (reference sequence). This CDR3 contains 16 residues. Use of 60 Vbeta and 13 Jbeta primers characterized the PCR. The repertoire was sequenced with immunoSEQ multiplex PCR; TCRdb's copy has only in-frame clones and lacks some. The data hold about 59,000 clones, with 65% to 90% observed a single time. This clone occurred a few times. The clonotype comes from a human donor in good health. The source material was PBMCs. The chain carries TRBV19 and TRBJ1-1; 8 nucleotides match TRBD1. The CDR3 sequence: CASSIVVDRGNTEAFF. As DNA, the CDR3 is TGTGCCAGTAGTATAGTCGTAGACAGGGGGAACACTGAAGCTTTCTTT.